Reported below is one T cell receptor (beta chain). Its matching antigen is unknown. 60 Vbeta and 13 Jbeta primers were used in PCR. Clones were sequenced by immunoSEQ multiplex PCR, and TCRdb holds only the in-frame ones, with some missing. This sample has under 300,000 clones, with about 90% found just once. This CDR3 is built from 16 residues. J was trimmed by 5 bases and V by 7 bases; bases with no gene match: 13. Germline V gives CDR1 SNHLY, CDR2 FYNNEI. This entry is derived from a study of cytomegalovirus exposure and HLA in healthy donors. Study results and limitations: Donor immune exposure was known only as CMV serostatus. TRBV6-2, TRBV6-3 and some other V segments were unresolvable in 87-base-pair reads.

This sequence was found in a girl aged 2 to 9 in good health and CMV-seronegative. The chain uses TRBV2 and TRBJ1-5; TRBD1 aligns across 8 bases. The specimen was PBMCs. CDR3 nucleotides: TGTGCCAGCACCAGATCGGGGTTACAGGGGGATCAGCCCCAGCATTTT. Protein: CASTRSGLQGDQPQHF.